This paragraph covers one T cell receptor (beta chain) sequence. TCRdb keeps only in-frame clones here, not all; method: immunoSEQ multiplex PCR. The sample has around 36,000 clones; around nine tenths are singletons. V shed 2 bases, J shed 1 base, and the junction held 7 bases outside the gene matches. The CDR3 length is 16 residues. The V gene's germline CDR1 is SEHNR and CDR2 FQNEAQ (reference sequence). The record originates from a study of T cell changes during pregnancy in multiple sclerosis. The gene calls are TRBV7-9 and TRBJ2-5; the match to TRBD1 covers 7 bases. The sequence derives from a female donor with multiple sclerosis, enrolled in a pregnancy study. The sequencing used CD8+ T cells from peripheral blood mononuclear cells, collected before pregnancy. The CDR3 is CASSLLEQGFQETQYF. CDR3 in DNA: TGTGCCAGCAGCTTACTCGAACAGGGGTTCCAAGAGACCCAGTACTTC.